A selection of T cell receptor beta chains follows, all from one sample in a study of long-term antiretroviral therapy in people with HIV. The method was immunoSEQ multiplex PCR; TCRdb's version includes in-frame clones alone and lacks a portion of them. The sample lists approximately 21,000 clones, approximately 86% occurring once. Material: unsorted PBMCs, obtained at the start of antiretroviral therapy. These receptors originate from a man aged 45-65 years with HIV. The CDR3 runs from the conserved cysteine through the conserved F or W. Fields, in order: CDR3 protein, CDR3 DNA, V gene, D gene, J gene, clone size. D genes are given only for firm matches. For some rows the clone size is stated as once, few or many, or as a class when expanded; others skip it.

CDR3: CASSLESPADTQYF
DNA: TGCGCCAGCAGCTTGGAATCCCCCGCAGATACGCAGTATTTT
V: TRBV5-1
D: NA
J: TRBJ2-3
size: NA

CDR3: CASSWGLYTGELFF
DNA: TGTGCCAGCAGCTGGGGACTATACACCGGGGAGCTGTTTTTT
V: TRBV7-8
D: TRBD2
J: TRBJ2-2
size: few

CDR3: CARSLRDVYSYEQYF
DNA: TGTGCCAGAAGCCTGCGGGACGTATACTCCTACGAGCAGTACTTC
V: TRBV5-3
D: NA
J: TRBJ2-7
size: NA

CDR3: CASSPTGGSFSYEQYF
DNA: TGTGCCAGTAGTCCAACAGGCGGGTCTTTCTCCTACGAGCAGTACTTC
V: TRBV19
D: NA
J: TRBJ2-7
size: NA

CDR3: CASSSAAWLAGTTDTQYF
DNA: TGTGCCAGCAGCTCTGCCGCCTGGCTAGCGGGAACCACAGATACGCAGTATTTT
V: TRBV5-6
D: TRBD2
J: TRBJ2-3
size: once

CDR3: CASSLGQGAFEAFF
DNA: TGTGCCAGCAGCTTAGGGCAGGGGGCGTTTGAAGCTTTCTTT
V: TRBV7-9
D: TRBD1
J: TRBJ1-1
size: NA

CDR3: CASTARTGSQETQYF
DNA: TGTGCCAGCACAGCGAGGACAGGGTCCCAAGAGACCCAGTACTTC
V: TRBV5-4
D: TRBD1
J: TRBJ2-5
size: NA

CDR3: CASSLDPSQIMNTEAFF
DNA: TGTGCCAGCAGCTTGGATCCGTCACAGATTATGAACACTGAAGCTTTCTTT
V: TRBV5-6
D: NA
J: TRBJ1-1
size: NA

CDR3: CASSQDFTGGPYNEQFF
DNA: TGCGCCAGCAGCCAAGATTTTACGGGGGGCCCCTACAATGAGCAGTTCTTC
V: TRBV4-3
D: NA
J: TRBJ2-1
size: NA

CDR3: CASSDRQGAYEQYF
DNA: TGTGCCAGCAGTGATCGTCAGGGGGCCTACGAGCAGTACTTC
V: TRBV25-1
D: TRBD1
J: TRBJ2-7
size: NA

CDR3: CATRSRGGVNIQYF
DNA: TGTGCCACCCGGTCTCGGGGGGGAGTGAACATTCAGTACTTC
V: TRBV2
D: TRBD2
J: TRBJ2-4
size: once

CDR3: CASSAITSASSYNEQFF
DNA: TGTGCCAGCAGTGCAATAACTAGCGCAAGCTCCTACAATGAGCAGTTCTTC
V: TRBV2
D: TRBD2
J: TRBJ2-1
size: NA

CDR3: CASSDRVSNQPQHF
DNA: TGTGCCAGCAGCGACAGGGTTAGCAATCAGCCCCAGCATTTT
V: TRBV2
D: TRBD1
J: TRBJ1-5
size: NA

CDR3: CASSSETKLFF
DNA: TGTGCCAGCAGCTCAGAGACGAAACTGTTTTTT
V: TRBV11-3
D: NA
J: TRBJ1-4
size: NA

CDR3: CASSLGGKPYEQYF
DNA: TGTGCCAGCAGCTTGGGGGGGAAGCCCTACGAGCAGTACTTC
V: TRBV7-2
D: TRBD2
J: TRBJ2-7
size: NA

CDR3: CASSPFRGATDTQYF
DNA: TGTGCCAGCAGTCCCTTTCGAGGGGCCACAGATACGCAGTATTTT
V: TRBV7-8
D: NA
J: TRBJ2-3
size: NA

CDR3: CASSYSGEQYF
DNA: TGTGCCAGCAGTTACTCCGGCGAGCAGTACTTC
V: TRBV6-6
D: NA
J: TRBJ2-7
size: NA

CDR3: CASSPQERLYTDTQYF
DNA: TGTGCCAGCAGCCCACAGGAGCGGCTGTACACAGATACGCAGTATTTT
V: TRBV9
D: NA
J: TRBJ2-3
size: NA

CDR3: CASSFLGQGRTEAFF
DNA: TGTGCCAGCAGCTTCCTCGGACAGGGTAGGACTGAAGCTTTCTTT
V: TRBV7-2
D: TRBD1
J: TRBJ1-1
size: NA

CDR3: CASTSGTGTFNQPQHF
DNA: TGTGCCAGTACCTCCGGGACAGGCACCTTCAATCAGCCCCAGCATTTT
V: TRBV19
D: TRBD1
J: TRBJ1-5
size: NA

CDR3: CASSIGWDGNTGELFF
DNA: TGTGCCAGCAGCATCGGATGGGACGGGAACACCGGGGAGCTGTTTTTT
V: TRBV5-6
D: NA
J: TRBJ2-2
size: NA

CDR3: CASSLDQGTEAFF
DNA: TGTGCCAGCAGCTTAGATCAAGGAACAGAAGCTTTCTTT
V: TRBV11-2
D: NA
J: TRBJ1-1
size: NA

CDR3: CASSFGNLAVATEAFF
DNA: TGTGCCAGCAGCTTTGGGAACCTTGCGGTTGCCACTGAAGCTTTCTTT
V: TRBV7-9
D: NA
J: TRBJ1-1
size: NA